Shown below are 11 T cell receptor beta chains from a single sample sequenced in a study of radiation and T cells in renal cell carcinoma. Measured with immunoSEQ multiplex PCR; TCRdb has only the in-frame clones, and not every one. The sample includes 140,000 to 150,000 clones, 86% of them seen just once. Time point noted: blood 4 weeks post-SBRT, at nephrectomy. Treatment meaning: 15 Gy SBRT to primary tumor, nephrectomy 4 weeks later. Source: blood, taken from a patient whose treatment included radiotherapy and nephrectomy. These receptors were collected from a woman between 50 and 59 years old with renal cell carcinoma.

The V and J genes are TRBV5-1 and TRBJ2-3; TRBD2 agrees at 8 bases. CDR1 is SGHRS and CDR2 is YFSETQ in the germline V gene. V shed 5 bases and J 3 bases; nucleotides not matched to a gene: 5. The CDR3 length is 14 residues. CDR3 protein: CASRAGTRTDTQYF. The CDR3 DNA follows: TGCGCCAGCAGGGCCGGGACTAGGACAGATACGCAGTATTTT. Complete variable domain (other parts from reference TRBV5-1 and TRBJ2-3): KAGVTQTPRYLIKTRGQQVTLSCSPISGHRSVSWYQQTPGQGLQFLFEYFSETQRNKGNFPGRFSGRQFSNSRSEMNVSTLELGDSALYLCASRAGTRTDTQYFGPGTRLTVL.

In this sample, this clone turned up a few times. The chain combines TRBV7-2 with TRBJ1-1; a weak D match, TRBD1 (5 bases). The germline V and J ends were trimmed by 3 bases and 9 bases, with 14 bases remaining between them. The CDR3 has 13 residues. The germline V gene has CDR1 SGHTA and CDR2 FQGNSA. The chain's CDR3 is CASSFGTGSKAFF. CDR3 nucleotides: TGTGCCAGCAGCTTTGGGACCGGGTCAAAAGCTTTCTTT.

The CDR3 region has the DNA TGTGCCACCAGCAATAATCTGGGGAGCAATCAGCCCCAGCATTTT. Amino acid sequence: CATSNNLGSNQPQHF. The gene calls are TRBV15 and TRBJ1-5; D not certain. The CDR3 extends over 15 amino acids. Looked up from germline, CDR1 is LNHNV and CDR2 is YYDKDF (reference sequence). With 4 bases removed from V and 1 base from J, the gap between germline ends came to 11 bases. Looking up the rest from reference TRBV15 and TRBJ1-5 gives the full variable domain: DAMVIQNPRYQVTQFGKPVTLSCSQTLNHNVMYWYQQKSSQAPKLLFHYYDKDFNNEADTPDNFQSRRPNTSFCFLDIRSPGLGDTAMYLCATSNNLGSNQPQHFGDGTRLSIL.

The rearrangement joins TRBV30 to TRBJ1-4, with D perhaps matching TRBD1 (5 bases). The V end lost 3 bases, the J end lost 8 bases, and 19 bases lay between the germline ends. CDR3 length equals 15 residues. The germline V gene encodes CDR1 GTSNPN and CDR2 SVGIG (reference sequence). The DNA of the CDR3 is TGTGCCTGGAGCCGTGGGGCGCGGGTGCGGGAAAAACTGTTTTTT. It codes for CAWSRGARVREKLFF.

The chain has TRBV10-3 and TRBJ1-2, with unresolved D. Trimming left V 2 bases short and J 2 bases short, with 9 bases between. CDR3 length equals 14 residues. The V gene's germline CDR1 is ENHRY and CDR2 SYGVKD. The CDR3 is CAISETTENYGYTF. For the CDR3, the DNA is TGTGCCATCAGTGAGACCACAGAAAACTATGGCTACACCTTC.

The genes are TRBV9 and TRBJ2-2; tentatively, D is TRBD1 (6 bases). Germline V CDR1 and CDR2: SGDLS, YYNGEE. Trimming removed 4 bases from V and 2 bases from J, with 15 bases in between. The CDR3 sequence is 16 residues long. The DNA of the CDR3 is TGTGCCAGCAGCATATCCCCGACAGGTAACACCGGGGAGCTGTTTTTT. Translation gives CASSISPTGNTGELFF. Combining the CDR3 with reference TRBV9 and TRBJ2-2 gives the whole variable domain DSGVTQTPKHLITATGQRVTLRCSPRSGDLSVYWYQQSLDQGLQFLIQYYNGEERAKGNILERFSAQQFPDLHSELNLSSLELGDSALYFCASSISPTGNTGELFFGEGSRLTVL.

In its sample, this clone was seen a few times. V usage is TRBV27 and J usage is TRBJ1-6; the D gene is possibly TRBD1 (5 bases). The CDR3 consists of 15 residues. Germline assignment: CDR1 MNHEY and CDR2 SMNVEV (reference sequence). Deletions cut 2 bases from V and 13 bases from J, with 18 bases between. The CDR3 here is CASSLKVTKGFPLHF. The CDR3 DNA is TGTGCCAGCAGTTTAAAGGTCACCAAGGGGTTCCCCCTCCACTTT.

This clone was recorded once. The chain is built from TRBV7-9 and TRBJ2-1; 10 bases are a match to TRBD2. Germline lookup yields CDR1 SEHNR and CDR2 FQNEAQ (reference sequence). V shed 2 bases, J shed 5 bases, and the junction held 12 bases outside the gene matches. The CDR3 totals 18 residues. The chain's CDR3 is CASSLTSGDLFDHNEQFF. CDR3 nucleotide sequence: TGTGCCAGCAGCTTAACTAGCGGGGACCTCTTTGATCACAATGAGCAGTTCTTC.

The chain is built from TRBV6-1 and TRBJ1-5; D gene ambiguous. V lost 5 bases, J lost 4 bases, and 12 bases lay in between. The CDR3 runs 14 residues. The germline CDR1 and CDR2 sequences are MNHNS and SASEGT. In DNA form, the CDR3 reads TGTGCCAGCAGTCTAGAACAGTTAAATCAGCCCCAGCATTTT. Protein sequence: CASSLEQLNQPQHF.

The V and J genes are TRBV7-9 and TRBJ2-5, with TRBD2 matching 9 bases. The CDR3 spans 19 residues. Losses at the gene ends were 5 bases for V and 2 bases for J; bases not matched to a gene: 18. Germline V CDR1 and CDR2: SEHNR, FQNEAQ (reference sequence). CDR3 sequence: CASSRSYGSASGVQETQYF. Here the CDR3 DNA reads TGTGCCAGCAGCCGAAGCTACGGGTCCGCTAGCGGGGTACAAGAGACCCAGTACTTC.

This clone was picked up many times. The V gene is TRBV9, the J gene TRBJ1-5; D ambiguous. CDR3 size: 17 residues. Germline CDR1 is SGDLS and CDR2 is YYNGEE. V was cut by 5 bases and J by 0 bases, with 18 bases left in between. This chain's CDR3 is CASSWDMPGYSNQPQHF. The CDR3 region has the DNA TGTGCCAGCAGTTGGGATATGCCAGGCTATAGCAATCAGCCCCAGCATTTT.